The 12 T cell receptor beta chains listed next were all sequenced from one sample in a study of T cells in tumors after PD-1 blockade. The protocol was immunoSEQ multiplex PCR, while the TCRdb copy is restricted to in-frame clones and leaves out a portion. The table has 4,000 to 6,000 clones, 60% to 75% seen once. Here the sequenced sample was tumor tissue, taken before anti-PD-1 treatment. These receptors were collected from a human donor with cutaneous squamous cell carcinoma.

Here the CDR3 reads CASSQDREPYYEQYF. The CDR3 bases are TGTGCCAGCAGCCAAGACAGGGAACCCTACTACGAGCAGTACTTC. The chain couples TRBV6-5 to TRBJ2-7; 7 nucleotides match TRBD1. V dropped 6 bases and J dropped 3; count of bases not matched to a gene: 11. The CDR3 contains 15 residues. Germline CDR1 and CDR2: MNHEY and SVGAGI.

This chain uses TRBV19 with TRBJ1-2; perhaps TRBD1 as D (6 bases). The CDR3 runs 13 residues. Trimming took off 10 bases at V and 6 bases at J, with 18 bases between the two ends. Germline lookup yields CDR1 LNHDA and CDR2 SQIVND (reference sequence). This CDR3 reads CATATRAGDGYTF. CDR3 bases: TGTGCCACCGCTACGCGGGCAGGGGATGGCTACACCTTC.

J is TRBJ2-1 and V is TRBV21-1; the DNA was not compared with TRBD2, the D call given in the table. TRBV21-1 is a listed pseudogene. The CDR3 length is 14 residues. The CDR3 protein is CASSKYHSGGEQFF. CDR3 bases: TGTGCCAGCAGCAAATACCATAGCGGGGGGGAGCAGTTCTTC.

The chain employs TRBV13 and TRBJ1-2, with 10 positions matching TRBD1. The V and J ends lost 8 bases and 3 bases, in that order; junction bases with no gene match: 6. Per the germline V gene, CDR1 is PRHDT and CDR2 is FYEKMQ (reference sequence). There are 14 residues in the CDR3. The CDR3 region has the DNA TGTGCCAGCTCAATCGGGACAGGGGACTATGGCTACACCTTC. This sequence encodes CASSIGTGDYGYTF.

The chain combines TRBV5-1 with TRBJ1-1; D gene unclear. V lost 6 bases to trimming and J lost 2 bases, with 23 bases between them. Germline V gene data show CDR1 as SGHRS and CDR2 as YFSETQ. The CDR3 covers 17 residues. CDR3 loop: CASTQLRSDRPNTEAFF. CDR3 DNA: TGCGCCAGCACCCAGCTTCGTTCAGACCGTCCAAACACTGAAGCTTTCTTT.

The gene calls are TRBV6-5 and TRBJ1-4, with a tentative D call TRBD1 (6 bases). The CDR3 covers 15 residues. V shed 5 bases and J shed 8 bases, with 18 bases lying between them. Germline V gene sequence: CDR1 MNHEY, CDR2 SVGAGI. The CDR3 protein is CASSTSTGMKEKLFF. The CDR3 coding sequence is TGTGCCAGCAGTACCTCGACAGGCATGAAGGAAAAACTGTTTTTT.

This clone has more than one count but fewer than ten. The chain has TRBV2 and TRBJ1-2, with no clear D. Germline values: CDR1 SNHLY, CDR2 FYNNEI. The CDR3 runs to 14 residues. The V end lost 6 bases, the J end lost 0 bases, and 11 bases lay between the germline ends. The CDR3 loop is CASRIGYSNYGYTF. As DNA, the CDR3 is TGTGCCAGCAGAATTGGCTACTCTAACTATGGCTACACCTTC.

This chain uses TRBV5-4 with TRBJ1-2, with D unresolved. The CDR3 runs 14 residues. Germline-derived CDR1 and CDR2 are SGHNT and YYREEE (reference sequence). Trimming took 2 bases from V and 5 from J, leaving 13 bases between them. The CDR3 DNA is TGTGCCAGCAGCTTATCCGGGGAATGGTATGGCTACACCTTC. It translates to CASSLSGEWYGYTF.

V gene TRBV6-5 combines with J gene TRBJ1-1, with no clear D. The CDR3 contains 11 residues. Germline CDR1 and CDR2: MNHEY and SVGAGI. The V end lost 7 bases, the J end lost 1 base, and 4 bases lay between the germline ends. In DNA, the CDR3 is TGTGCCAGCAAGGGGAACACTGAAGCTTTCTTT. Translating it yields CASKGNTEAFF.

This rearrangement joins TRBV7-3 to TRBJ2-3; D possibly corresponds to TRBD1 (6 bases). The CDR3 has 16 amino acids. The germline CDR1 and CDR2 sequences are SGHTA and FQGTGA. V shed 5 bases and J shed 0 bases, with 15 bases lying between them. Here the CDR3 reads CASSLRTVASTDTQYF. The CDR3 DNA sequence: TGTGCCAGCAGCCTGCGGACAGTTGCTAGCACAGATACGCAGTATTTT.

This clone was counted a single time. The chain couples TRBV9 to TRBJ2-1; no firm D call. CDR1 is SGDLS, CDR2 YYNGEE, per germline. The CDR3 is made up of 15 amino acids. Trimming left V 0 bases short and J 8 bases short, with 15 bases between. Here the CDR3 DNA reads TGTGCCAGCAGCGTAGACAGTCGGGCCTTTGATGAGCAGTTCTTC. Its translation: CASSVDSRAFDEQFF.

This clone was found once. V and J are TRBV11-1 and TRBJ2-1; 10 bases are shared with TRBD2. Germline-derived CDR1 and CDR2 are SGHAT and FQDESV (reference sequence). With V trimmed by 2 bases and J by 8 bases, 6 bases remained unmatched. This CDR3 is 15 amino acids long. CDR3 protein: CASSLHSGGSDEQFF. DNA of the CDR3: TGTGCCAGCAGCTTACATAGCGGGGGGTCTGATGAGCAGTTCTTC.